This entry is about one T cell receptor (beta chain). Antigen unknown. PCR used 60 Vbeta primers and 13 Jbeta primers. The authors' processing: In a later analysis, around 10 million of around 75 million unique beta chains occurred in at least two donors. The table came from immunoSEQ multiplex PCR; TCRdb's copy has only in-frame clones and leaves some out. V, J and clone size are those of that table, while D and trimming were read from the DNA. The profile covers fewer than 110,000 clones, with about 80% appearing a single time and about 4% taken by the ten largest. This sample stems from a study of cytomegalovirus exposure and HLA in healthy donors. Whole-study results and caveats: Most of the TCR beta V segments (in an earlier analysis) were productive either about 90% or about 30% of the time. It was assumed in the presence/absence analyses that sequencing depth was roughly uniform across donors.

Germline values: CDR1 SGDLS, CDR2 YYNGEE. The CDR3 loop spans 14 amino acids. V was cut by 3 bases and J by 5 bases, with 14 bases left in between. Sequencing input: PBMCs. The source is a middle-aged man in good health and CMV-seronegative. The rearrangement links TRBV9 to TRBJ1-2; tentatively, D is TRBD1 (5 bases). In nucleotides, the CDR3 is TGTGCCAGCAGCGCGGGGGAAATTGGGTATGGCTACACCTTC. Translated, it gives CASSAGEIGYGYTF.